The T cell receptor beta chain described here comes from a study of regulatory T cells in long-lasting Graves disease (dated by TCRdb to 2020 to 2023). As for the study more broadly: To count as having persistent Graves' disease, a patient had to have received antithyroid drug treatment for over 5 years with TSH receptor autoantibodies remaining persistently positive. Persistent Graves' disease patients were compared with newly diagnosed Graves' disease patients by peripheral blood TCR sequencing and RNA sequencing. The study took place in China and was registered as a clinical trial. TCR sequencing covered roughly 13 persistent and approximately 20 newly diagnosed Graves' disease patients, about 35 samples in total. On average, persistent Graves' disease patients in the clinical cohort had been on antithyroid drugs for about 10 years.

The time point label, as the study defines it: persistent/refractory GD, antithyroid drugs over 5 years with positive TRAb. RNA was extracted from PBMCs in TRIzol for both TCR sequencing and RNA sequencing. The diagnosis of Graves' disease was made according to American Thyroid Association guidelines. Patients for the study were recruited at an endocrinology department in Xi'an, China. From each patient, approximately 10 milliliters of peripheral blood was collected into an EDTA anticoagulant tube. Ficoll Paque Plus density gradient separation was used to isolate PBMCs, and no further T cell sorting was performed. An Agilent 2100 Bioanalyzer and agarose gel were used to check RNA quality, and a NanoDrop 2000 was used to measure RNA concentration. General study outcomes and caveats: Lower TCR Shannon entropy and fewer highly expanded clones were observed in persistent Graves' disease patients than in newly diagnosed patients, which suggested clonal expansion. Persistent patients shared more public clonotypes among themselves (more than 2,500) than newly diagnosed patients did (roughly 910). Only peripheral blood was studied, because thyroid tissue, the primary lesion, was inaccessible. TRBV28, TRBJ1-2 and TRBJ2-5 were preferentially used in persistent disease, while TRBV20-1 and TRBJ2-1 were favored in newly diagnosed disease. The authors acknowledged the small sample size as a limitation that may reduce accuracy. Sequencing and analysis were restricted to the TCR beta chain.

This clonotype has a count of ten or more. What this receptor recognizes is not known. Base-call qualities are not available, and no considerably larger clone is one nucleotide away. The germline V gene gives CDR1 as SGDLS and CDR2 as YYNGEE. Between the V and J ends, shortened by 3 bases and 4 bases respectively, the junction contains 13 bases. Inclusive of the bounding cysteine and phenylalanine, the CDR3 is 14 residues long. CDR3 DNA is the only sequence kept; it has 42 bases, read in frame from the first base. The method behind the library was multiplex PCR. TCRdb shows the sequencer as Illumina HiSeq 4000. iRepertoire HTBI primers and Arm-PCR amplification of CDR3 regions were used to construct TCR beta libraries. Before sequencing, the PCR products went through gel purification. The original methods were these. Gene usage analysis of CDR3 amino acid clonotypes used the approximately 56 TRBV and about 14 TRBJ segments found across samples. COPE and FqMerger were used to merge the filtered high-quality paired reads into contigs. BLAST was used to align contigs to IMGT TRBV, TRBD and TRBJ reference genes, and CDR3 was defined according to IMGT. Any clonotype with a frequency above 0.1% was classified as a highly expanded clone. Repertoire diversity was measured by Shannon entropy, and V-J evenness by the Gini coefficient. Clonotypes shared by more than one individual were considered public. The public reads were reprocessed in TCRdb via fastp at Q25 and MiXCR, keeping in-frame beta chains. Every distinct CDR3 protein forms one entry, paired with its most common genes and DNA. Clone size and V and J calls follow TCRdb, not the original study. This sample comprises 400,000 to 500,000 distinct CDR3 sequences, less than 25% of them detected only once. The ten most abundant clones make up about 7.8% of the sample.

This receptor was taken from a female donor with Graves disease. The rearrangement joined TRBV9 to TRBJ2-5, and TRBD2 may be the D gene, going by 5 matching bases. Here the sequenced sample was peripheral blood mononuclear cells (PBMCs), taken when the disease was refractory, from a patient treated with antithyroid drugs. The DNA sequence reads TGTGCCAGCAGCGACGCCCTAGGAGGAGAGACCCAGTACTTC. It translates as CASSDALGGETQYF.